This T cell receptor (beta chain) was captured by sequencing in a study of molecular identifiers for immune sequencing clone quantification. Naive CD8 T cells were picked out by sorting for CD8+CD4-CCR7+CD45RA+. Via MiXCR, TCRdb re-called the PCR reads, giving one row per CDR3 protein. The table has under 650,000 distinct CDR3 sequences, just under 20% seen once. Study-wide results and caveats: Shared barcodes on identical TCR molecules could underestimate the sizes of highly expanded clones. It was shown that clones above 20 RNA copies held over 98% of effector molecules, but under 1% in naive cells.

The CDR3 runs to 16 residues. Germline CDR1 LGHDT, CDR2 YNNKEL (reference sequence). V was pared by 0 bases and J by 0 bases, with 10 bases between. Worth noting for this clonotype: Its specificity is unknown.

The rearrangement uses TRBV3-1 and TRBJ2-3; D not certain. This TCR was sampled from a human donor in good health. Some libraries in this study had Jurkat cell RNA spiked in. Sequencing used naive CD8+ T cells from blood, with Jurkat cell RNA spiked in. Subset: FACS-sorted CD8+CD4-CCR7+CD45RA+ naive T cells. CDR3: CASSQDLQPSTDTQYF. The CDR3, as DNA: TGTGCCAGCAGCCAAGATTTACAACCCAGCACAGATACGCAGTATTTT.